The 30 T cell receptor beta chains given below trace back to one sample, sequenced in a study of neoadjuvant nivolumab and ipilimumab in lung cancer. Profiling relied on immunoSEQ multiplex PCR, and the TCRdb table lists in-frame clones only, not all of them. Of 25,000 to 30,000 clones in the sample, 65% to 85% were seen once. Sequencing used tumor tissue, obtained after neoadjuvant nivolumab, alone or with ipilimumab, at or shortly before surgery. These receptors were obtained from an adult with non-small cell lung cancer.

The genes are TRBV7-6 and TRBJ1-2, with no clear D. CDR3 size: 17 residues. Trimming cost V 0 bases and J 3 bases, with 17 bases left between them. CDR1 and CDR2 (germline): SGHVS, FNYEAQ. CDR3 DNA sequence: TGTGCCAGCAGCTTAGCAAACCCCCGGGGTCGGGACTATGGCTACACCTTC. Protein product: CASSLANPRGRDYGYTF.

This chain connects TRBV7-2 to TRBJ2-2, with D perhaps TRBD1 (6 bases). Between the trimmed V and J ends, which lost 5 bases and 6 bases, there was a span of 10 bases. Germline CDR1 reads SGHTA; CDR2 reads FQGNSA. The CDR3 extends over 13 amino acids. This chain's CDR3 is CASSQGKSGELFF. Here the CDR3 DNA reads TGTGCCAGCAGCCAGGGGAAGTCCGGGGAGCTGTTTTTT.

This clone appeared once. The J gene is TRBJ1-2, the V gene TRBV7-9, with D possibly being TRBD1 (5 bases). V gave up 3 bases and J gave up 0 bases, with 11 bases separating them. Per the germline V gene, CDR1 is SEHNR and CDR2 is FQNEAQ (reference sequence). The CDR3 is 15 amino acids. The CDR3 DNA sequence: TGTGCCAGCAGCTTTTACGGGGACTCTAACTATGGCTACACCTTC. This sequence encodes CASSFYGDSNYGYTF. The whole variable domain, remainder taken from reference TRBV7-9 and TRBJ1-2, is DTGVSQNPRHKITKRGQNVTFRCDPISEHNRLYWYRQTLGQGPEFLTYFQNEAQLEKSRLLSDRFSAERPKGSFSTLEIQRTEQGDSAMYLCASSFYGDSNYGYTFGSGTRLTVV.

The CDR3 region has the DNA TGTGCCAGCAGCTTGTTTCTACAGTCGGTCTATGGCTACACCTTC. It encodes CASSLFLQSVYGYTF. This chain links TRBV5-6 with TRBJ1-2; D remains ambiguous. Germline assignment: CDR1 SGHDT and CDR2 YYEEEE. There are 15 residues in the CDR3. Trimming cost V 1 base and J 4 bases, with 14 bases left between them. Using reference TRBV5-6 and TRBJ1-2 for the parts outside the CDR3, the full variable domain is DAGVTQSPTHLIKTRGQQVTLRCSPKSGHDTVSWYQQALGQGPQFIFQYYEEEERQRGNFPDRFSGHQFPNYSSELNVNALLLGDSALYLCASSLFLQSVYGYTFGSGTRLTVV.

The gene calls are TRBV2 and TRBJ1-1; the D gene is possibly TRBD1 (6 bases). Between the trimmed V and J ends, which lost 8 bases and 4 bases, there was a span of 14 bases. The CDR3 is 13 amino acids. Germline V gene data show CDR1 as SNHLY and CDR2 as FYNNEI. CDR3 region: CASRKGESTEAFF. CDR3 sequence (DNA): TGTGCCAGCCGGAAGGGGGAGAGCACTGAAGCTTTCTTT.

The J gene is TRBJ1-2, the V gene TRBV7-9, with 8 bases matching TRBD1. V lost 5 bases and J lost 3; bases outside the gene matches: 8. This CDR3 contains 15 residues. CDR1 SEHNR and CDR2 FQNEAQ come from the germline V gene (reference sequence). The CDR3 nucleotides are TGTGCCAGCAGCCAAACTTCAGGGGGCGACTATGGCTACACCTTC. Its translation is CASSQTSGGDYGYTF. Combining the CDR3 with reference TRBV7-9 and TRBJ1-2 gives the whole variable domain DTGVSQNPRHKITKRGQNVTFRCDPISEHNRLYWYRQTLGQGPEFLTYFQNEAQLEKSRLLSDRFSAERPKGSFSTLEIQRTEQGDSAMYLCASSQTSGGDYGYTFGSGTRLTVV.

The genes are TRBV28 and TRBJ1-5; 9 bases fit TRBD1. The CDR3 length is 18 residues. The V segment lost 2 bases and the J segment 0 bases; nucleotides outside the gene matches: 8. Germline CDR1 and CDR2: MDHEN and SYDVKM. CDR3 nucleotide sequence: TGTGCCAGCAGTTTAGTCGGGACAGGGAGTTATAGCAATCAGCCCCAGCATTTT. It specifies CASSLVGTGSYSNQPQHF.

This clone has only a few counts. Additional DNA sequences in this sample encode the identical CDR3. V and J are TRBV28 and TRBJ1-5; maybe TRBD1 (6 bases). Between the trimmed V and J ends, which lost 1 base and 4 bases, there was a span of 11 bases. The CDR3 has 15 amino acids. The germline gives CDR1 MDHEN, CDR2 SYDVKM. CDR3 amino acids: CASSLFGQFNQPQHF. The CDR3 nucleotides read TGTGCCAGCAGTTTATTTGGACAGTTTAATCAGCCCCAGCATTTT.

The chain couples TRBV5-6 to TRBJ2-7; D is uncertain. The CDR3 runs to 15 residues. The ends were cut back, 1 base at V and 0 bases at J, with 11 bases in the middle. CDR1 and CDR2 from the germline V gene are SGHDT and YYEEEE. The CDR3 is CASSLKPQPSYEQYF. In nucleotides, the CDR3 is TGTGCCAGCAGCTTGAAGCCACAACCCTCCTACGAGCAGTACTTC.

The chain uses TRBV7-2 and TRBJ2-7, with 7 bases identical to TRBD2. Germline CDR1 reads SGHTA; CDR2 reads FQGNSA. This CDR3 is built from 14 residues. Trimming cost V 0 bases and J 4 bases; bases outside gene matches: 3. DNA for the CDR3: TGTGCCAGCAGCTTAGCGGGGGGGAGGTACGAGCAGTACTTC. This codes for CASSLAGGRYEQYF.

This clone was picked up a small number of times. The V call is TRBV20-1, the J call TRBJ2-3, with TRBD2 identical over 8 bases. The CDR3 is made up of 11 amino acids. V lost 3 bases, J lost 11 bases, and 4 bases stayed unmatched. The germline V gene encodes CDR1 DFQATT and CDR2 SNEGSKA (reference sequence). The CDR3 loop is CSASILAGQYF. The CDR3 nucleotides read TGCAGTGCTAGTATTCTAGCGGGGCAGTATTTT.

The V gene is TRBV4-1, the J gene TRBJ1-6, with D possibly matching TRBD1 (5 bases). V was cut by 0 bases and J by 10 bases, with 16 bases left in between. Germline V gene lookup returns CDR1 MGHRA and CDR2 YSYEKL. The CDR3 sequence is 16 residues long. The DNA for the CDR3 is TGCGCCAGCAGCCAAGAGGACGGGGGATCAGGATCACCCCTCCACTTT. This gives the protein CASSQEDGGSGSPLHF.

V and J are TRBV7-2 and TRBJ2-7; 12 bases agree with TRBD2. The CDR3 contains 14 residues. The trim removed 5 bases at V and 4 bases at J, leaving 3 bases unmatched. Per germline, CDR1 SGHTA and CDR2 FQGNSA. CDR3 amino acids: CASSRTSGVYEQYF. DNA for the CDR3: TGTGCCAGCAGCCGGACTAGCGGGGTTTACGAGCAGTACTTC.

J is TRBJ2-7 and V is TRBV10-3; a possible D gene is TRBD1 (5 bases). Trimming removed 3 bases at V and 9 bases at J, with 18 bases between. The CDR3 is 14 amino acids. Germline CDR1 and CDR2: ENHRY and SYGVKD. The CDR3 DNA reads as TGTGCCATCAGTGAAGGGGTTGAGGTACGAGGGCAGTACTTC. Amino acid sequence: CAISEGVEVRGQYF.

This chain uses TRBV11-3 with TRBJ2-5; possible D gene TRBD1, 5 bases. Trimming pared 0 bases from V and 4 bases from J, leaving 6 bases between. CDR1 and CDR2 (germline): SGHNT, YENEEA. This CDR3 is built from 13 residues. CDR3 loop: CASSLDQGETQYF. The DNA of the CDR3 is TGTGCCAGCAGCTTAGATCAGGGAGAGACCCAGTACTTC.

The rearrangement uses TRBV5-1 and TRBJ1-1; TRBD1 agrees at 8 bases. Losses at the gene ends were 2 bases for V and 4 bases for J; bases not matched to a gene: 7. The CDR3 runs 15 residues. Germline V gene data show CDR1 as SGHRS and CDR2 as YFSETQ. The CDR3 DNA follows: TGCGCCAGCAGCTTTGCGCAGGGGGCGAGCACTGAAGCTTTCTTT. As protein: CASSFAQGASTEAFF.

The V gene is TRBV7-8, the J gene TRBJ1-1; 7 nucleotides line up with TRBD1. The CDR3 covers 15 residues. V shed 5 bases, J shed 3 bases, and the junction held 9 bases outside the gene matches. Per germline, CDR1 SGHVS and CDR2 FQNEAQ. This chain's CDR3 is CASSKKTGLYTEAFF. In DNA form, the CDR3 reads TGTGCCAGCAGCAAAAAGACAGGGCTTTACACTGAAGCTTTCTTT.

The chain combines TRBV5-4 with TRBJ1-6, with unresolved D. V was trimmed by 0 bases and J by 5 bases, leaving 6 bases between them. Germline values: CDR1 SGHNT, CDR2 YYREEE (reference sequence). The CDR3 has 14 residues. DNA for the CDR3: TGTGCCAGCAGCTTGGATGGTAATAATTCACCCCTCCACTTT. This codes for CASSLDGNNSPLHF.

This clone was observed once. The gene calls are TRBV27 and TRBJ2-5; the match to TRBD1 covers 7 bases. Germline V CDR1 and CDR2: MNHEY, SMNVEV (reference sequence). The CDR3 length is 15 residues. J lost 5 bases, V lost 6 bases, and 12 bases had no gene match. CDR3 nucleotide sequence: TGTGCCAGCAGCCAAGGGACAGTTTCGTTTGAGACCCAGTACTTC. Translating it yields CASSQGTVSFETQYF.

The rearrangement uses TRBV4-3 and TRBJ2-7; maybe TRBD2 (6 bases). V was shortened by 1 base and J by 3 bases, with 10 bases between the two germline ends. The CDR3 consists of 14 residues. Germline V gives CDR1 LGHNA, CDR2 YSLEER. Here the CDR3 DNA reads TGCGCCAGCAGCCAAGGGCCGGGACTCTACGAGCAGTACTTC. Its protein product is CASSQGPGLYEQYF.

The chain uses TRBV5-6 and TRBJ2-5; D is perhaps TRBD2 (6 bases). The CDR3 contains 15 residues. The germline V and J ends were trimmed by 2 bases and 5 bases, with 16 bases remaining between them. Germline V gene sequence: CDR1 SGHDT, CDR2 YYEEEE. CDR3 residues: CASSFGGKTSETQYF. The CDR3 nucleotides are TGTGCCAGCAGCTTCGGGGGTAAGACAAGCGAGACCCAGTACTTC.

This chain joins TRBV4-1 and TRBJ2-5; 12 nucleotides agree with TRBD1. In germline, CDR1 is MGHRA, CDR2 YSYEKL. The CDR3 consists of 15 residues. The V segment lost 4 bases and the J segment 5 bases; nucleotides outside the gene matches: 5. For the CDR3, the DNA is TGCGCCAGCAGCCCCCGGGACAGGGGGCCGGAGACCCAGTACTTC. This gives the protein CASSPRDRGPETQYF.

The CDR3 loop is CASTSGYRGINTEAFF. The CDR3 bases are TGTGCCAGCACTTCGGGGTACAGGGGAATAAACACTGAAGCTTTCTTT. The chain recombines TRBV27 with TRBJ1-1; 7 nucleotides align to TRBD1. This CDR3 has 16 amino acids. Germline CDR1 reads MNHEY; CDR2 reads SMNVEV (reference sequence). V gave up 7 bases and J gave up 2 bases; unmatched junction bases: 13.

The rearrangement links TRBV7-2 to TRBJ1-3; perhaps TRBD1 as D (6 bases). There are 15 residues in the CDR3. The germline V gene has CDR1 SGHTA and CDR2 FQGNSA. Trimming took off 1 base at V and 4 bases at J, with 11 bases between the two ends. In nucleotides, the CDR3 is TGTGCCAGCAGCTTAGAACAGGGTAGAGGAAACACCATATATTTT. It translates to CASSLEQGRGNTIYF.

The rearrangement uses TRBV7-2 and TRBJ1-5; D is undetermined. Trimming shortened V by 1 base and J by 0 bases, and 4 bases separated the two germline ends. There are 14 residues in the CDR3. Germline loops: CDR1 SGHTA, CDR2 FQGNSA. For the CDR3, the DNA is TGTGCCAGCAGCTTAGATAATAGCAATCAGCCCCAGCATTTT. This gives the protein CASSLDNSNQPQHF.

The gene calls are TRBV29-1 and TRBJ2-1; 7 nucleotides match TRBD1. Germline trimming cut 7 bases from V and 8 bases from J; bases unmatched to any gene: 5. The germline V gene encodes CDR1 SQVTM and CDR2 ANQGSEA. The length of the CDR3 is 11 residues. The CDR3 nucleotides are TGCAGCGCCACCGACAGGGATGAGCAGTTCTTC. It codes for CSATDRDEQFF.

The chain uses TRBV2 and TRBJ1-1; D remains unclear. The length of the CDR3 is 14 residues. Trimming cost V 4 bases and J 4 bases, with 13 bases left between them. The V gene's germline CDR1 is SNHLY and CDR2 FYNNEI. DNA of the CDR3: TGTGCCAGCAGTGTGCAGTGGAAGCCCACTGAAGCTTTCTTT. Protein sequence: CASSVQWKPTEAFF.

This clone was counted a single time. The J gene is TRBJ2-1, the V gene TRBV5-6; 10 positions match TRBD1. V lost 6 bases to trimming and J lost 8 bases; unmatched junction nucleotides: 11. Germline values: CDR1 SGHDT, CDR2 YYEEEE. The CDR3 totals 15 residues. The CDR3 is CASTTGTGAYHEQFF. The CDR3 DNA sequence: TGTGCCAGCACCACGGGGACAGGGGCTTATCATGAGCAGTTCTTC.

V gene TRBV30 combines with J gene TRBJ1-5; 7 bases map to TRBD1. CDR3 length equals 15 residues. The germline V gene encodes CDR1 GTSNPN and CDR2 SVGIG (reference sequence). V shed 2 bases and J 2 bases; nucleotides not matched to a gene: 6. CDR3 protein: CAWSPGGYGNQPQHF. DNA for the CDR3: TGTGCCTGGAGTCCAGGGGGATACGGCAATCAGCCCCAGCATTTT.

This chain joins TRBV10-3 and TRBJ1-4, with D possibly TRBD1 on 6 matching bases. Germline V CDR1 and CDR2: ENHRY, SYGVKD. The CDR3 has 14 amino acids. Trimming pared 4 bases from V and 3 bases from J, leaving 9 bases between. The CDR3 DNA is TGTGCCATCAGTGCAGGGGCTGCTAATGAAAAACTGTTTTTT. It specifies CAISAGAANEKLFF.